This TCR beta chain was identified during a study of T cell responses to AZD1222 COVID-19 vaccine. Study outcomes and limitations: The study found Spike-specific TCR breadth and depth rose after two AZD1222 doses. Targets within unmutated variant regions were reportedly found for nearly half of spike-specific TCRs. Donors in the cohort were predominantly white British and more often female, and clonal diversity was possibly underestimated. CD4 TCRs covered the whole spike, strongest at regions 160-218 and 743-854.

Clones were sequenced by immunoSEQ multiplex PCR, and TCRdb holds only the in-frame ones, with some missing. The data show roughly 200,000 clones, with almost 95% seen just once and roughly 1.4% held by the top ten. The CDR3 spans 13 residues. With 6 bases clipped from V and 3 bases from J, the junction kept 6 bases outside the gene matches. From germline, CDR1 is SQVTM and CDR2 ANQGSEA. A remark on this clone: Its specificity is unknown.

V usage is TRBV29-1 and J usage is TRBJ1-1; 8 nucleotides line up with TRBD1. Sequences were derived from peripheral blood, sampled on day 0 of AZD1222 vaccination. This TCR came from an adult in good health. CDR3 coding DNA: TGCAGCGTCGCGACAGGGGATTACACTGAAGCTTTCTTT. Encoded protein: CSVATGDYTEAFF.